This T cell receptor beta chain is drawn from a study of Ad26.COV2.S vaccination and SARS-CoV-2 variants. The germline V gene has CDR1 SNHLY and CDR2 FYNNEI. The CDR3 runs to 13 residues. With 7 bases removed from V and 0 bases from J, the gap between germline ends came to 4 bases. Repertoires were generated with immunoSEQ multiplex PCR, while TCRdb's copy carries only in-frame clones and drops some. Among 300,000 to 400,000 clones listed, around 83% were seen once. Treatment specified: some 19 received Ad26.COV2.S at low or high dose, single or two shots; 5 received placebo; per-sample allocation not given. Each sample was drawn 63 days after the first injection (of vaccine or placebo). Boston hosted the donor, who was an adult aged 18-55 years. About this clone: Its antigen remains unknown.

Study-wide results and limits: There was reportedly substantial breadth in spike-specific CD8+ and CD4+ T cell responses after vaccination.

V usage is TRBV2 and J usage is TRBJ2-6; no clear D gene. The material sequenced was peripheral blood, taken in a trial of Ad26.COV2.S vaccine versus placebo. This receptor was taken from a person between 18 and 65 years old who received the Ad26.COV2.S COVID-19 vaccine or a placebo. The CDR3: CASILSGANVLTF. The CDR3 region has the DNA TGTGCCAGCATCCTCTCTGGGGCCAACGTCCTGACTTTC. The complete variable domain, with remaining parts taken from reference TRBV2 and TRBJ2-6, reads EPEVTQTPSHQVTQMGQEVILRCVPISNHLYFYWYRQILGQKVEFLVSFYNNEISEKSEIFDDQFSVERPDGSNFTLKIRSTKLEDSAMYFCASILSGANVLTFGAGSRLTVL.